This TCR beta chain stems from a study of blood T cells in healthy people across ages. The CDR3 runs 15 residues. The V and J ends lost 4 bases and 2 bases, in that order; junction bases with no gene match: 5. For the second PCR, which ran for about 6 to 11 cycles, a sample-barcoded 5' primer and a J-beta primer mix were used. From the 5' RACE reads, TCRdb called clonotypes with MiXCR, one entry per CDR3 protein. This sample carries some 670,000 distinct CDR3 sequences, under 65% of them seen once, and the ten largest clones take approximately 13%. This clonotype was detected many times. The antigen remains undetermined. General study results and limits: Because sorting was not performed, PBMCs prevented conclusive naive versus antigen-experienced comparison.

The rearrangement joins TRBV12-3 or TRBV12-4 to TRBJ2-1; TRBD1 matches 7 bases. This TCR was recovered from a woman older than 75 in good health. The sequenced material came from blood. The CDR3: CASSSRQGAYNEQFF. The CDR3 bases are TGTGCCAGCAGTTCCCGACAGGGTGCCTACAATGAGCAGTTCTTC.